This entry describes one T cell receptor (beta chain). Deletions cut 6 bases from V and 2 bases from J, with 7 bases between. CDR1 and CDR2 (germline): LGHNA, YNFKEQ. There are 12 residues in the CDR3. This record belongs to a study of blood T cell repertoires in COVID-19. Study at large: Italy, Spain and the United States were the sources of the convalescent and acute COVID-19 samples. Sources were T cells, B-cell-depleted T cells, or PBMCs; the material itself was cDNA or gDNA.

In the original analysis: Nucleated cell number was recorded as an estimate derived from reference gene primer amplification. Profiling relied on immunoSEQ multiplex PCR, and the TCRdb table lists in-frame clones only, not all of them. That table supplies the V and J calls and clone size; D and trimming were determined from the DNA. The sample shows about 180,000 clones, roughly 85% of them seen only once. The specimen sequenced was peripheral blood. The TCR comes from a man aged 45-65 years with active or convalescent COVID-19. This chain uses TRBV4-2 with TRBJ1-1; perhaps TRBD1 as D (5 bases). CDR3 region: CASRQGNTEAFF. The CDR3 nucleotides read TGTGCCAGCAGGCAGGGTAACACTGAAGCTTTCTTT.